This is a list of T cell receptor beta chains from one sample in a study of T-cell memory formation after mild COVID-19. TCRdb reprocessed the 5' RACE reads via MiXCR and lists one record per CDR3 protein. The data contain hundreds of thousands of distinct CDR3 sequences, approximately 18% of them seen just once; the ten biggest clones take up 10% to 15%. Sequenced: PBMCs or a T cell subset sorted from them (not recorded which). Receptors were obtained from an adult woman who had mild COVID-19 (a few samples of this study predate the infection). Cell type and time point are not known. Both conserved end residues are part of each CDR3. Only part of the rows carry a size: once, few, many, or a class if the clone is expanded.

TRBV7-2 few CASSRSGTGAATGELFF
TRBV6-5 . CASGSLSGYYNEQFF
TRBV2 . CASSGSEESGYEQYF
TRBV6-5 . CASSSTGSYNSPLHF
TRBV30 . CAWSETGRLGEAFF
TRBV7-2 . CASSVTSGYYNEQFF
TRBV12-3/TRBV12-4 . CASSPGGRSTQYF
TRBV11-2 few CASSHPGQTYNEQFF
TRBV7-9 . CASSFGVSDTGELFF
TRBV18 few CASSRQQGSEVNQPQHF
TRBV5-1 . CASSSGTSGSMVYEQYF
TRBV5-1 few CASSLEEGSVTQYF
TRBV19 . CASKVGTSGNEQFF
TRBV12-3/TRBV12-4 few CASSLVRLEGYTF
TRBV20-1 . CSAAHGLAGHEQYF
TRBV4-1 few CASSLHREKLFF
TRBV5-1 . CASSYRQGSDTQYF
TRBV29-1 few CSVEDGTRNTIYF
TRBV10-3 many CAISDGTSVFF
TRBV5-1 few CASSLEGNSYNEQFF
TRBV7-3 . CASSGLAGGEQYF
TRBV30 . CAWSDGDRDRETQYF
TRBV3-1 few CASSQDVAATDTQYF
TRBV19 few CASSIHQTRTGLNTEAFF
TRBV2 . CASSDSAGYDTQYF
TRBV6-2/TRBV6-3 once CASSPPTKTFYEQYF
TRBV12-3/TRBV12-4 . CASSFPFNEQFF
TRBV3-1 . CASSRRGDNTEAFF
TRBV19 . CASTHTGIRGSYTF
TRBV18 few CASSLSAAANTGELFF
TRBV4-2 . CASSQENRAYEQYF
TRBV7-2 few CASSEVGLGLEYF
TRBV7-2 . CASSDRVSVYEQYF
TRBV12-3/TRBV12-4 . CASSSQDRANNQPQHF
TRBV6-5 many CASSYYDGQGNEKLFF
TRBV18 . CASSPGQSLNTEAFF
TRBV15 . CATSRAGDPSDTQYF
TRBV6-1 . CASSEKAEKGLVGELAKNIQYF
TRBV7-2 few CASSLDNLAGGEEQFF
TRBV4-1 few CASKQWGADPNTGELFF
TRBV15 . CATSRGGMGQPQHF
TRBV5-1 few CASSSFRDTSYNEQFF
TRBV7-9 . CASSFPTGGGTDTQYF
TRBV12-3/TRBV12-4 . CASSPPGGRGYEQFF
TRBV5-6 . CASGLGTDNSPLHF